This T cell receptor (beta chain) was identified in a study of T cells in Graves' hyperthyroidism and ophthalmopathy. To note about this clonotype: Its antigen is not known.

Amplification of TCR beta CDR3 regions was performed using RNA transcripts as template. The TCR CDR3 was amplified in a first-round RT-PCR using the HTBI primer set. TCRdb processed the multiplex PCR reads anew with MiXCR; each CDR3 protein has one entry. Of about 690,000 distinct CDR3 sequences detected, 17% appear once; the ten largest clones hold about a sixth. This CDR3 is built from 14 residues. Germline CDR1 and CDR2: MNHNS and SASEGT. The germline V and J ends were trimmed by 10 bases and 1 base, with 17 bases remaining between them. Study-wide points: The model identified upcoming ophthalmopathy a median around 7.1 months ahead of onset. Most expanded thyroid clonotypes above 0.001 also appeared in blood.

Sequenced sample: blood. This TCR derives from a man between 50 and 59 years old with Graves' hyperthyroidism. The chain links TRBV6-1 to TRBJ2-7; no firm D call. In DNA form, the CDR3 reads TGTGCCACCCACGTCCATGGCCGATCCTACGAGCAGTACTTC. Protein sequence: CATHVHGRSYEQYF.